This passage covers 28 T cell receptor beta chains from one sample sequenced in a study of T cell repertoires in cytomegalovirus infection. TCRdb reanalysed the reads using MiXCR and keeps one entry per CDR3 protein. The sample contains 680,000 or so distinct CDR3 sequences, 35% to 45% of which appear only once. Sample: PBMCs. Receptors originate from a human donor in good health (CMV status not recorded). Some clones in this sample may be carry-over from other donors' samples.

The CDR3 is CSALGQGHEQYF. CDR3 nucleotide sequence: TGCAGTGCCCTCGGACAGGGTCACGAGCAGTACTTC. This chain links TRBV20-1 with TRBJ2-7, with 8 bases aligning to TRBD1. The V gene's germline CDR1 is DFQATT and CDR2 SNEGSKA (reference sequence). The CDR3 runs 12 residues. The trim removed 6 bases at V and 5 bases at J, leaving 6 bases unmatched.

This clonotype was counted many times. The chain carries TRBV7-8 and TRBJ1-3; possible D gene TRBD1, 5 bases. V lost 2 bases and J 0 bases, leaving 14 bases between the germline ends. Germline V gives CDR1 SGHVS, CDR2 FQNEAQ. The CDR3 is 17 residues long. The DNA of the CDR3 is TGTGCCAGCAGCTTAAAGCAGGGACTGAGCTCTGGAAACACCATATATTTT. This codes for CASSLKQGLSSGNTIYF.

The V and J genes are TRBV28 and TRBJ2-2; 8 positions match TRBD1. The CDR3 extends over 13 amino acids. V trimming: 5 bases; J trimming: 7 bases; junction bases outside the gene matches: 3. Germline V gene sequence: CDR1 MDHEN, CDR2 SYDVKM. The CDR3 reads CASSTQGGGELFF. CDR3 DNA sequence: TGTGCCAGCAGTACACAGGGGGGCGGGGAGCTGTTTTTT.

V is TRBV6-8 and J is TRBJ1-4, with D perhaps TRBD1 (5 bases). Germline V gene sequence: CDR1 MNHGY, CDR2 SAAAGT. There are 16 residues in the CDR3. The V and J ends lost 0 bases and 7 bases respectively, with 15 bases between them. CDR3 residues: CASSYSLGQLAEKLFF. The CDR3 nucleotides read TGTGCCAGCAGTTACTCCCTGGGGCAGTTAGCTGAAAAACTGTTTTTT.

This clonotype was counted between two and nine times. This chain uses TRBV10-3 with TRBJ2-5; no clear D. Germline V lookup: CDR1 ENHRY, CDR2 SYGVKD. The CDR3 consists of 15 residues. V was pared by 3 bases and J by 0 bases, with 11 bases between. This CDR3 is CAISDHRVNQETQYF. DNA for the CDR3: TGTGCCATCAGTGACCACCGGGTCAACCAAGAGACCCAGTACTTC.

At least ten counts were recorded for this clonotype. The V gene is TRBV7-9, the J gene TRBJ2-5; either TRBD1 or TRBD2 may supply D (5 bases each). CDR3 size: 15 residues. Germline CDR1 and CDR2: SEHNR and FQNEAQ (reference sequence). V lost 4 bases to trimming and J lost 5 bases, with 17 bases between them. CDR3 region: CASSWGPEGAETQYF. In nucleotides, the CDR3 is TGTGCCAGCAGCTGGGGACCGGAAGGAGCTGAGACCCAGTACTTC.

This rearrangement joins TRBV12-3 or TRBV12-4 to TRBJ1-1; D is uncertain. The V end lost 3 bases, the J end lost 1 base, and 9 bases lay between the germline ends. The CDR3 spans 14 residues. The CDR3 DNA reads TGTGCCAGCAGTTTGGGAATTCAGAACACTGAAGCTTTCTTT. Protein product: CASSLGIQNTEAFF.

The chain combines TRBV11-3 with TRBJ2-3; TRBD2 matches at 7 bases. Germline CDR1 SGHNT, CDR2 YENEEA. J lost 2 bases, V lost 3 bases, and 5 bases had no gene match. This CDR3 region has 15 residues. CDR3 in amino acids: CASSFGSGITDTQYF. The CDR3 region has the DNA TGTGCCAGCAGCTTTGGAAGCGGGATCACAGATACGCAGTATTTT.

CDR3 bases: TGTGCCACCAGTGATTCTAGCCGATCTGGGGCCAACGTCCTGACTTTC. This gives the protein CATSDSSRSGANVLTF. This chain links TRBV24-1 with TRBJ2-6; D possibly corresponds to TRBD2 (5 bases). The CDR3 runs 16 residues. V was clipped by 2 bases and J by 1 base, with 8 bases between them. Germline V CDR1 and CDR2: KGHDR, SFDVKD.

J is TRBJ1-2 and V is TRBV28; tentative D call: TRBD1 (5 bases). Trimming stripped 5 bases from V and 2 bases from J, with 12 bases between. CDR3 length equals 14 residues. CDR1 MDHEN and CDR2 SYDVKM come from the germline V gene. DNA of the CDR3: TGTGCCAGCAGTGGCCCACAGGAGAACTATGGCTACACCTTC. This translates into CASSGPQENYGYTF.

This clonotype was picked up a small number of times. The chain carries TRBV7-8 and TRBJ2-7, with 7 bases fitting TRBD1. This CDR3 is 16 amino acids long. Unmatched junction bases numbered 12, after V lost 5 bases and J lost 2 bases. Germline assignment: CDR1 SGHVS and CDR2 FQNEAQ. The CDR3 coding sequence is TGTGCCAGCAGCAGAAGGGACAGCTATTCTCCCTACGAGCAGTACTTC. Its protein product is CASSRRDSYSPYEQYF.

The CDR3 bases are TGTGCCAGCAGCTTACAGGCAGGCAACACTGAAGCTTTCTTT. Translating it yields CASSLQAGNTEAFF. This chain uses TRBV7-2 with TRBJ1-1; D gene unclear. CDR3 size: 14 residues. Germline CDR1 SGHTA, CDR2 FQGNSA. Trimming cost V 2 bases and J 2 bases, with 9 bases left between them.

V gene TRBV27 combines with J gene TRBJ2-2, with 8 bases aligning to TRBD1. Germline-derived CDR1 and CDR2 are MNHEY and SMNVEV (reference sequence). V lost 5 bases and J lost 3; bases outside the gene matches: 8. This CDR3 is 16 amino acids long. The CDR3 is CASSRPGTGYTGELFF. Here the CDR3 DNA reads TGTGCCAGCAGTCGTCCCGGGACAGGATACACCGGGGAGCTGTTTTTT.

This clonotype was found a few times. The chain employs TRBV7-8 and TRBJ2-5, with 7 bases identical to TRBD2. V was clipped by 7 bases and J by 2 bases; unmatched bases: 10. Germline CDR1 and CDR2: SGHVS and FQNEAQ. The CDR3 runs to 15 residues. The CDR3 DNA sequence: TGTGCCAGCAAGCTTAGAAGGCGGGAGCAAGAGACCCAGTACTTC. Amino acid sequence: CASKLRRREQETQYF.

In regard to this clonotype: At one end, the junction sequence differs from germline, possibly due to a read error. This chain uses TRBV4-2 with TRBJ2-5, with a possible D match to TRBD2 (6 bases). CDR3 length: 16 amino acids. Per the germline V gene, CDR1 is LGHNA and CDR2 is YNFKEQ. The CDR3 DNA follows: TGTGCCAGCAGCCAAGTTCCAGGAGGGTACCAAGGGACCCAGTACTTC. It encodes CASSQVPGGYQGTQYF.

This chain joins TRBV9 and TRBJ2-2; 7 nucleotides agree with TRBD1. V was clipped by 4 bases and J by 4 bases; unmatched bases: 10. The CDR3 runs to 16 residues. CDR1 is SGDLS and CDR2 is YYNGEE in the germline V gene. CDR3 DNA sequence: TGTGCCAGCAGCCCCCAGACAGGGTCGACCACCGGGGAGCTGTTTTTT. Its translation is CASSPQTGSTTGELFF.

The V and J genes are TRBV27 and TRBJ1-1, with no clear D. Per germline, CDR1 MNHEY and CDR2 SMNVEV (reference sequence). Deletions cut 0 bases from V and 6 bases from J, with 14 bases between. The CDR3 length is 15 residues. As DNA, the CDR3 is TGTGCCAGCAGTTTATCGAAAGGGTGGGGAGCTGAAGCTTTCTTT. This sequence encodes CASSLSKGWGAEAFF.

This clonotype has more than one count but fewer than ten. This rearrangement joins TRBV7-6 to TRBJ2-1; no clear D gene. CDR3 length equals 14 residues. V lost 6 bases and J lost 0, with 9 bases in between. Germline CDR1 and CDR2: SGHVS and FNYEAQ. The CDR3 DNA sequence: TGTGCCAGCAGGGACCCGTCCTCCTACAATGAGCAGTTCTTC. It is translated as CASRDPSSYNEQFF.

The chain uses TRBV7-2 and TRBJ2-7; 10 bases fit TRBD2. Trimming at V came to 7 bases and at J to 5 bases, leaving 8 bases not matched to a gene. Germline values: CDR1 SGHTA, CDR2 FQGNSA. This CDR3 is 14 amino acids long. The DNA for the CDR3 is TGTGCCAGCAACCAAGCGGGAGGGCCTAACGAGCAGTACTTC. Amino acid sequence: CASNQAGGPNEQYF.

This rearrangement joins TRBV6-1 to TRBJ1-5; unclear D gene. CDR3 length: 16 amino acids. Trimming stripped 4 bases from V and 0 bases from J, with 13 bases between. Germline V gene lookup returns CDR1 MNHNS and CDR2 SASEGT. CDR3 DNA: TGTGCCAGCAGTGTTAGAAGGGAGGTTAGCAATCAGCCCCAGCATTTT. It encodes CASSVRREVSNQPQHF.

Concerning this clonotype: As the CDR3 is not closed by the conserved phenylalanine or tryptophan, this likely results from a read error. The chain carries TRBV27 and TRBJ2-1; D gene uncertain. Germline CDR1 is MNHEY and CDR2 is SMNVEV (reference sequence). Trimming left V 4 bases short and J 5 bases short, with 12 bases between. The CDR3 has 14 amino acids. CDR3 nucleotide sequence: TGTGCCAGCAGTTGGTCGGGCCCAAACAATGAGCAGTTCTTA. Its protein product is CASSWSGPNNEQFL.

This clonotype was seen only a few times. The gene calls are TRBV5-1 and TRBJ1-1; no definite D call. The CDR3 has 16 residues. The V gene lost 4 bases and the J gene lost 1 base, with 17 bases spanning the gap. Germline CDR1 and CDR2: SGHRS and YFSETQ. The CDR3 reads CASSPSANGGNTEAFF. In DNA form, the CDR3 reads TGCGCCAGCAGCCCCTCGGCGAATGGCGGGAACACTGAAGCTTTCTTT. The full variable domain, rest sourced from reference TRBV5-1 and TRBJ1-1, is KAGVTQTPRYLIKTRGQQVTLSCSPISGHRSVSWYQQTPGQGLQFLFEYFSETQRNKGNFPGRFSGRQFSNSRSEMNVSTLELGDSALYLCASSPSANGGNTEAFFGQGTRLTVV.

The rearrangement joins TRBV25-1 to TRBJ1-2; D remains unclear. The CDR3 is made up of 12 amino acids. Germline V gene data show CDR1 as MGHDK and CDR2 as SYGVNS. V was cut by 11 bases and J by 0 bases, with 10 bases left in between. The CDR3 DNA sequence: TGTGCCGCCGGGGAGACTAACTATGGCTACACCTTC. Translating gives CAAGETNYGYTF.

This clonotype has only a few counts. The chain carries TRBV6-1 and TRBJ1-5, with a possible D match to TRBD1 (5 bases). Germline CDR1 reads MNHNS; CDR2 reads SASEGT. V was pared by 6 bases and J by 5 bases, with 11 bases between. This CDR3 region has 13 residues. The CDR3 spells CASSQVGDQPQHF. In DNA form, the CDR3 reads TGTGCCAGCAGCCAAGTAGGGGATCAGCCCCAGCATTTT.

The table lists this clonotype with a few counts. The gene calls are TRBV3-1 and TRBJ2-2, with 10 bases matching TRBD1. Germline loops: CDR1 LGHDT, CDR2 YNNKEL (reference sequence). CDR3 length: 15 amino acids. V lost 4 bases to trimming and J lost 7 bases; unmatched junction nucleotides: 6. The chain's CDR3 is CASSLGQGVVGELFF. The CDR3 DNA reads as TGTGCCAGCAGCCTCGGACAGGGGGTTGTCGGGGAGCTGTTTTTT.

This clonotype was detected only a few times. DNA of the CDR3: TGTGCCAGCAGGATGGAGGTAGCGGGAGGGTACAATGAGCAGTTCTTC. Its translation: CASRMEVAGGYNEQFF. The chain carries TRBV28 and TRBJ2-1, with 11 bases aligning to TRBD2. CDR3 length equals 16 residues. V trimming: 6 bases; J trimming: 4 bases; junction bases outside the gene matches: 8. Germline assignment: CDR1 MDHEN and CDR2 SYDVKM.

The rearrangement links TRBV5-6 to TRBJ2-2; 7 nucleotides agree with TRBD1. After removal of 5 bases from V and 1 base from J, the junction contained 8 bases not matched to a gene. The CDR3 covers 16 residues. Germline assignment: CDR1 SGHDT and CDR2 YYEEEE. The CDR3 sequence is CASRGTGTENTGELFF. CDR3 sequence (DNA): TGTGCCAGCAGGGGGACCGGGACAGAGAACACCGGGGAGCTGTTTTTT.

This clonotype was detected ten times or more. The chain has TRBV7-2 and TRBJ2-2, with 7 bases aligning to TRBD2. The V segment lost 2 bases and the J segment 4 bases; nucleotides outside the gene matches: 4. CDR3 length equals 15 residues. CDR1 SGHTA and CDR2 FQGNSA come from the germline V gene. For the CDR3, the DNA is TGTGCCAGCAGCTTATATCTAGCGGCCACCGGGGAGCTGTTTTTT. Its translation is CASSLYLAATGELFF.